A single sample is the source of the 5 T cell receptor beta chains below, sequenced in a study of early T cells in non-severe SARS-CoV-2 infection (dated by TCRdb to the early 2020s). Library preparation used 5' RACE. The sequencing machine was a NextSeq 500. The public reads were quality trimmed at Q25 with fastp and then assembled into clones with MiXCR by TCRdb, keeping productive beta chains. Identical CDR3 proteins give one entry, which carries the most common genes and DNA. In this sample the table shows about 25,000 distinct CDR3 sequences, about 4.5% of which occur a single time. The ten largest clones take up 15% to 19% of the sample. Material: whole blood. These receptors came from an adult who was a healthcare worker with PCR-confirmed SARS-CoV-2 infection or an uninfected control (not recorded which).

This clonotype was observed many times. This rearrangement joins TRBV13 to TRBJ2-7, with D possibly matching TRBD1 (6 bases). V lost 5 bases and J lost 4, with 18 bases in between. The CDR3 spans 15 residues. Per the germline V gene, CDR1 is PRHDT and CDR2 is FYEKMQ (reference sequence). CDR3 DNA sequence: TGTGCCAGCAGCGCAGCCCGGGACAATGCTTACGAGCAGTACTTC. Translating it yields CASSAARDNAYEQYF.

Ten or more counts support this clonotype. V is TRBV7-2 and J is TRBJ1-2, with D perhaps matching TRBD1 (5 bases). This CDR3 comprises 13 residues. CDR1 is SGHTA and CDR2 is FQGNSA in the germline V gene. V lost 5 bases, J lost 8 bases, and 15 bases lay in between. The CDR3 spells CASSNDSPRGYTF. The CDR3 bases are TGTGCCAGCAGCAACGACAGCCCGAGGGGCTACACCTTC.

This clonotype was detected ten times or more. J is TRBJ2-4 and V is TRBV12-3 or TRBV12-4; the D is unclear. V shed 1 base and J shed 8 bases, with 18 bases lying between them. CDR3 size: 16 residues. This CDR3 is CASSLGSSPIVDIQYF. The CDR3 nucleotides are TGTGCCAGCAGTTTAGGATCCAGCCCGATAGTCGACATTCAGTACTTC.

This clonotype was observed a few times. The V gene is TRBV11-2, the J gene TRBJ2-7; D ambiguous. The CDR3 consists of 14 residues. Trimming took 2 bases from V and 5 from J, leaving 13 bases between them. The germline V gene encodes CDR1 SGHAT and CDR2 FQNNGV. The CDR3 sequence: CASSLWASQDEQYF. In DNA, the CDR3 is TGTGCCAGCAGCTTATGGGCCTCCCAAGACGAGCAGTACTTC.

V usage is TRBV5-5 and J usage is TRBJ2-1; unclear D gene. The V end was cut by 0 bases, the J end by 7 bases, with 11 bases between. CDR1 and CDR2 from the germline V gene are SGHKS and YYEKEE (reference sequence). This CDR3 spans 14 amino acids. In DNA form, the CDR3 reads TGTGCCAGCAGCTTGGTTCTAGTTTCGAATGAGCAGTTCTTC. Translated, it gives CASSLVLVSNEQFF.